These T cell receptor beta chains were read from a single sample in a study of glioma-infiltrating T cells. A single record per CDR3 protein comes from TCRdb applying MiXCR to the multiplex PCR reads. The sample holds 44,000 or so distinct CDR3 sequences, approximately 20% seen once. The sample comprised glioma tissue, nonneoplastic brain tissue, or PBMCs (not recorded which). The receptors here all came from a human donor with low-grade glioma or glioblastoma, undergoing nonglioma brain surgery, or in good health (not recorded which). Each CDR3 is given with its conserved first and last residue. D genes are given only for firm matches. Size values are once, few and many counts, or a class for expanded clones, and some rows have none.

V,J,D,size,CDR3,DNA
TRBV6-2/TRBV6-3,TRBJ2-1,-,-,CASSNREKDEQLF,TGTGCCAGCAGTAACCGAGAGAAGGATGAGCAGCTCTTC
TRBV7-2,TRBJ2-3,-,many,CASSPQGGPDTQYF,TGTGCCAGCAGCCCCCAGGGGGGCCCAGATACGCAGTATTTT
TRBV7-6,TRBJ2-3,-,-,CANTSTDTQYF,TGTGCCAACACAAGCACAGATACGCAGTATTTT
TRBV20-1,TRBJ2-5,TRBD2,-,CSATRPGLAAEGGETRYF,TGCAGTGCTACCCGACCGGGACTAGCGGCGGAGGGGGGGGAGACCCGGTACTTC
TRBV19,TRBJ1-1,-,many,CASSMMGGGVFF,TGTGCCAGTAGTATGATGGGAGGGGGTGTTTTCTTT
TRBV4-1,TRBJ2-5,TRBD1,many,CASSQVYQGQQETQYF,TGCGCCAGCAGCCAGGTGTATCAGGGACAGCAAGAGACCCAGTACTTC
TRBV20-1,TRBJ2-1,-,many,CSARTESSYNEQFF,TGCAGTGCAAGGACCGAGAGCTCCTACAATGAGCAGTTCTTC
TRBV20-1,TRBJ2-3,-,many,CSALGLPDTQYF,TGCAGTGCGCTGGGCCTGCCAGATACGCAGTATTTT
TRBV28,TRBJ1-5,-,many,CASSFFSDRNQPQHF,TGTGCCAGCAGTTTTTTCTCGGACCGTAATCAGCCCCAGCATTTT
TRBV5-3,TRBJ2-5,-,-,CARRPHRGLASEPSF,TGTGCCCGCCGCCCCCACCGAGGGCTTGCCTCCGAGCCGTCCTTC
TRBV4-1,TRBJ1-3,-,many,CASSRKTNRVADSGNTIYF,TGCGCCAGCAGTCGGAAGACTAACAGGGTCGCCGACTCTGGAAACACCATATATTTT
TRBV29-1,TRBJ1-2,-,few,CSVEGGGGGYTF,TGCAGCGTTGAAGGAGGGGGAGGTGGCTACACCTTC
TRBV4-2,TRBJ2-6,-,many,CASSLNSGANVLTF,TGTGCCAGCAGCCTAAACTCTGGGGCCAACGTCCTGACTTTC
TRBV7-6,TRBJ2-7,TRBD1,many,CASSQTGDPPYEQYF,TGTGCCAGCAGTCAGACAGGGGATCCCCCCTACGAGCAGTACTTC
TRBV12-3/TRBV12-4,TRBJ2-1,-,many,CASSSLLEQFF,TGTGCCAGCAGTTCTCTCTTAGAGCAGTTCTTC
TRBV7-3,TRBJ1-6,-,few,CASSLTPLGRGSPLHF,TGTGCCAGCAGCTTAACCCCTTTGGGCCGGGGTTCACCCCTCCACTTT
TRBV29-1,TRBJ2-7,TRBD1,few,CSVPRDRSYEQYF,TGCAGCGTCCCGCGGGACAGGTCCTACGAGCAGTACTTC
TRBV5-1,TRBJ1-1,TRBD1,few,CASSWGQGGTEAFF,TGCGCCAGCAGCTGGGGACAGGGAGGCACTGAAGCTTTCTTT
TRBV11-2,TRBJ2-6,TRBD1,-,CASSLSGTGVSGANVLTF,TGTGCCAGCAGCTTATCCGGGACAGGTGTCTCTGGGGCCAACGTCCTGACTTTC
TRBV13,TRBJ2-5,-,-,CASSPLSGPYPETQYF,TGTGCCAGCAGCCCCCTCAGCGGTCCTTACCCCGAGACCCAGTACTTC
TRBV5-1,TRBJ1-1,TRBD1,many,CASSLTGANTEAFF,TGCGCCAGCAGCTTGACAGGGGCGAACACTGAAGCTTTCTTT
TRBV5-5,TRBJ2-5,TRBD2,once,CASSYLGLPKETQYF,TGTGCCAGCAGTTACCTGGGACTACCCAAGGAGACCCAGTACTTC
TRBV28,TRBJ2-7,-,many,CASSFSGAHYEQYF,TGTGCCAGCAGTTTCTCAGGGGCGCACTACGAGCAGTACTTC
TRBV20-1,TRBJ2-7,TRBD1,many,CSARDREYEQYF,TGCAGTGCTCGGGACAGGGAATACGAGCAGTACTTC
TRBV27,TRBJ1-1,-,many,CASSPKARANTEAFF,TGTGCCAGCAGTCCGAAGGCCAGGGCGAACACTGAAGCTTTCTTT
TRBV5-1,TRBJ2-1,-,few,CASSLSRKAHEQFF,TGCGCCAGCAGCTTGTCTAGGAAGGCCCATGAGCAGTTCTTC
TRBV28,TRBJ1-1,-,many,CASSRGRIAEAFF,TGTGCCAGCTCGCGGGGGCGAATCGCTGAAGCTTTCTTT
TRBV7-2,TRBJ2-7,-,many,CASSSSLPPEQYF,TGTGCCAGCAGCTCCTCCCTCCCCCCCGAGCAGTACTTC
TRBV29-1,TRBJ2-7,TRBD1,few,CSVERPGQGVNEQYF,TGCAGCGTTGAGAGGCCGGGGCAGGGGGTCAACGAGCAGTACTTC
TRBV7-9,TRBJ2-3,TRBD2,few,CASRQSLAGDEADTQYF,TGTGCCAGCAGACAATCACTAGCGGGGGATGAGGCAGATACGCAGTATTTT
TRBV6-1,TRBJ1-1,-,-,CASSRRAANTEAFF,TGTGCCAGCAGCCGTAGGGCGGCGAACACTGAAGCTTTCTTT
TRBV20-1,TRBJ1-5,TRBD1,many,CSARTGINQPQHF,TGCAGTGCTAGGACAGGGATTAATCAGCCCCAGCATTTT
TRBV7-2,TRBJ1-5,-,many,CASSFDTTTNQPQHF,TGTGCCAGCAGCTTTGACACGACGACGAATCAGCCCCAGCATTTT
TRBV12-3/TRBV12-4,TRBJ1-5,-,few,CASSLDSINQPQHF,TGTGCCAGCAGCCTGGACAGCATCAATCAGCCCCAGCATTTT
TRBV29-1,TRBJ1-2,-,-,CSVDWEGYTF,TGCAGCGTTGATTGGGAAGGCTACACCTTC
TRBV20-1,TRBJ2-3,TRBD2,many,CSADKSGGDTDTQYF,TGCAGTGCAGACAAAAGCGGGGGGGACACAGATACGCAGTATTTT
TRBV28,TRBJ1-5,-,many,CASSFLLSPQHF,TGTGCCAGCAGTTTCTTACTCTCGCCCCAGCATTTT
TRBV12-5,TRBJ2-3,TRBD2,-,CASLPEAGASTDTQYF,TGTGCTAGTCTCCCTGAAGCGGGAGCTAGCACAGATACGCAGTATTTT
TRBV12-3/TRBV12-4,TRBJ2-7,-,many,CASSSQGGPYEQYF,TGTGCCAGCAGCTCACAGGGAGGACCCTACGAGCAGTACTTC
TRBV20-1,TRBJ1-1,TRBD1,many,CSAYKIRDRGPVGTEAFF,TGCAGTGCCTACAAAATCCGGGACAGGGGCCCCGTCGGCACTGAAGCTTTCTTT
TRBV5-4,TRBJ2-1,TRBD2,few,CASSRLAGGNNEQFF,TGTGCCAGCAGCCGACTAGCGGGAGGCAACAATGAGCAGTTCTTC
TRBV27,TRBJ1-1,TRBD1,-,CASQDRDRDTEAFF,TGTGCCAGCCAGGACCGGGACAGAGACACTGAAGCTTTCTTT
TRBV2,TRBJ1-6,-,few,CASGREDNSPLHF,TGTGCCAGCGGACGGGAAGATAATTCACCCCTCCACTTT
TRBV4-1,TRBJ2-7,-,many,CASSPGLSYEQYF,TGCGCCAGCAGCCCGGGACTGTCCTACGAGCAGTACTTC
TRBV7-2,TRBJ2-3,TRBD1,many,CASSRQGVRDTQYF,TGTGCCAGCAGCAGACAGGGAGTCAGAGATACGCAGTATTTT
TRBV5-1,TRBJ2-7,-,few,CASSLIGQLDEQYF,TGCGCCAGCAGCTTGATCGGTCAGCTAGACGAGCAGTACTTC
TRBV29-1,TRBJ2-1,TRBD2,few,CSAGTSHAYNEQFF,TGCAGCGCTGGGACTAGTCACGCTTACAATGAGCAGTTCTTC
TRBV25-1,TRBJ1-1,-,many,CASSSIGQSNTEAFF,TGTGCCAGCAGTAGTATAGGACAGTCGAACACTGAAGCTTTCTTT
TRBV7-2,TRBJ2-1,TRBD2,many,CASRIAGGPVSGEQFF,TGTGCCAGCAGGATAGCGGGGGGGCCAGTGTCGGGTGAGCAGTTCTTC
TRBV7-2,TRBJ2-3,-,many,CASSFGGVDTQYF,TGTGCCAGCAGCTTCGGTGGGGTCGATACGCAGTATTTT
TRBV7-2,TRBJ2-7,TRBD2,many,CASSPSGTVSYEQYF,TGTGCCAGCAGCCCCAGCGGGACGGTCTCCTACGAGCAGTACTTC
TRBV12-3/TRBV12-4,TRBJ2-7,-,few,CASSTGINSYEQYF,TGTGCCAGCAGTACAGGGATTAACTCCTACGAGCAGTACTTC
TRBV28,TRBJ2-5,-,many,CASSFWPARQLEETQYF,TGTGCCAGCAGTTTTTGGCCCGCGCGACAGTTGGAGGAGACCCAGTACTTC
TRBV6-6,TRBJ1-2,-,many,CASSYSIRFNYGYTF,TGTGCCAGCAGTTACTCGATAAGATTTAACTATGGCTACACCTTC
TRBV20-1,TRBJ2-1,-,medium-sized,CSACCVGNEQFF,TGCAGTGCTTGTTGTGTCGGGAATGAGCAGTTCTTC